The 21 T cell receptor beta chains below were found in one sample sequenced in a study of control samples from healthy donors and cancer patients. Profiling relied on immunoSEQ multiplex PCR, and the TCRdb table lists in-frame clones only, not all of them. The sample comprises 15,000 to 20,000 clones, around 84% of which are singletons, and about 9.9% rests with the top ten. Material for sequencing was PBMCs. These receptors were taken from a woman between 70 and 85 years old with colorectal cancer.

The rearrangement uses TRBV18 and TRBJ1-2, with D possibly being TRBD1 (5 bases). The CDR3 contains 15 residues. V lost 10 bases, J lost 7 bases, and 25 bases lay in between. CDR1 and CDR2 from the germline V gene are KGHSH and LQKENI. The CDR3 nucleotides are TGTGCCACCGGCACCACCCTGAGGGGCGCGGGTGGCTACACCTTC. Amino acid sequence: CATGTTLRGAGGYTF.

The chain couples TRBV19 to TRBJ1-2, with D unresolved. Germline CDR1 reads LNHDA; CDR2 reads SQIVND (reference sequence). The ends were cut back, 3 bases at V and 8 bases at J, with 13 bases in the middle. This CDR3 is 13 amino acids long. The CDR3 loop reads CASSIILGYGYTF. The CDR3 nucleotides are TGTGCCAGTAGTATTATTTTAGGGTACGGCTACACCTTC.

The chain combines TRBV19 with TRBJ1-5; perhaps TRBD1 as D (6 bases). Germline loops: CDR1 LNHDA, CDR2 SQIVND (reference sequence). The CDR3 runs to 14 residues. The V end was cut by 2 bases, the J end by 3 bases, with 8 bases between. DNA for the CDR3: TGTGCCAGTAGTATAACAGGGTACAATCAGCCCCAGCATTTT. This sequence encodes CASSITGYNQPQHF.

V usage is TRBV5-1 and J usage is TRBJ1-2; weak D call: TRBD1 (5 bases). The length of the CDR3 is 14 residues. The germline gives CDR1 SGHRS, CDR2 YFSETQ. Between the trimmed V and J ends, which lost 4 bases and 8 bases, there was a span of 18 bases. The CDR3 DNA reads TGCGCCAGCAGCGACTATGACAGCCCAGTGGGCTACACCTTC. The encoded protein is CASSDYDSPVGYTF.

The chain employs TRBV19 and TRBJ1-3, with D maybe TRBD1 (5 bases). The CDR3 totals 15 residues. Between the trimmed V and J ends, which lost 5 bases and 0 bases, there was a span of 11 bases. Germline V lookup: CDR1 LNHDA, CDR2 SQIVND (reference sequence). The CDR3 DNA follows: TGTGCCAGTAGTCCCCGGGGGAGCTCTGGAAACACCATATATTTT. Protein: CASSPRGSSGNTIYF.

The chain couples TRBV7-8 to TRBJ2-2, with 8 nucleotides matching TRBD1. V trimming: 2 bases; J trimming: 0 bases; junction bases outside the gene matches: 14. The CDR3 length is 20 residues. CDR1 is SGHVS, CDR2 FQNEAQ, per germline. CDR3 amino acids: CASSLRTGQGATANTGELFF. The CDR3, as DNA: TGTGCCAGCAGCTTACGGACAGGGCAGGGCGCTACCGCGAACACCGGGGAGCTGTTTTTT.

The CDR3 loop is CASSQMEETQYF. The CDR3 nucleotides read TGTGCCAGCAGCCAAATGGAAGAGACCCAGTACTTC. The chain recombines TRBV3-1 (or the pseudogene TRBV3-2) with TRBJ2-5; D is unresolved. Germline values: CDR1 LGHDT, CDR2 YNNKEL (reference sequence). This CDR3 contains 12 residues. V gave up 2 bases and J gave up 3 bases, with 4 bases separating them.

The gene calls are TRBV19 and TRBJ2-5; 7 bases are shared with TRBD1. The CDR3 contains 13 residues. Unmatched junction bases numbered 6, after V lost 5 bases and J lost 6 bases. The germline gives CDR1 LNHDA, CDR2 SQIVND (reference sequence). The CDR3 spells CASSGSGGQTQYF. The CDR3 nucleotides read TGTGCCAGTAGTGGCTCAGGGGGACAGACCCAGTACTTC. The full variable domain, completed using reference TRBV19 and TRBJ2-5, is DGGITQSPKYLFRKEGQNVTLSCEQNLNHDAMYWYRQDPGQGLRLIYYSQIVNDFQKGDIAEGYSVSREKKESFPLTVTSAQKNPTAFYLCASSGSGGQTQYFGPGTRLLVL.

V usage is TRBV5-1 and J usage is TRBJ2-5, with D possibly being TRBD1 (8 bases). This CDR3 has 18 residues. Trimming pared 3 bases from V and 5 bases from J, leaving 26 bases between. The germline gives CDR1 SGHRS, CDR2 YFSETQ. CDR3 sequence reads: CASSWGGTTDRGWETQYF. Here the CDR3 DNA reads TGCGCCAGCAGCTGGGGGGGGACCACTGACAGGGGTTGGGAGACCCAGTACTTC.

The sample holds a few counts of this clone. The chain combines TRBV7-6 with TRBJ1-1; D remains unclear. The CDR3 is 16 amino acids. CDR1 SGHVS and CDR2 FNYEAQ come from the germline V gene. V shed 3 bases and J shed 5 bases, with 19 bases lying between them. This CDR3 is CASSLGYGQGLTEAFF. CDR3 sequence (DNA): TGTGCCAGCAGCTTGGGTTATGGGCAAGGACTAACTGAAGCTTTCTTT.

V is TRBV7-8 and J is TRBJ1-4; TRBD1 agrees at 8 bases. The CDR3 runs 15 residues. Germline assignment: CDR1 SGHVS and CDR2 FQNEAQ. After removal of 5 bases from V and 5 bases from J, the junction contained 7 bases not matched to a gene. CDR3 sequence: CASSKRQGRNEKLFF. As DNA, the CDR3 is TGTGCCAGCAGCAAGAGACAGGGGAGAAATGAAAAACTGTTTTTT.

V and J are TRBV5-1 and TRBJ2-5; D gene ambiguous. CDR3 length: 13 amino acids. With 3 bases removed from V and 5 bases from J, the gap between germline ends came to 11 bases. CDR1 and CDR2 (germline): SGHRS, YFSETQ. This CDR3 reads CASSWVAVETQYF. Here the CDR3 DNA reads TGCGCCAGCAGCTGGGTGGCGGTCGAGACCCAGTACTTC.

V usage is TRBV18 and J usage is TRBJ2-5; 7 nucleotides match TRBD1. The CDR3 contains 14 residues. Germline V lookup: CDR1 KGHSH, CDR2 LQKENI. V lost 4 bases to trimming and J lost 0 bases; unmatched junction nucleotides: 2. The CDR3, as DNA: TGTGCCAGCTCACTACAGGGGAACCAAGAGACCCAGTACTTC. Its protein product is CASSLQGNQETQYF.

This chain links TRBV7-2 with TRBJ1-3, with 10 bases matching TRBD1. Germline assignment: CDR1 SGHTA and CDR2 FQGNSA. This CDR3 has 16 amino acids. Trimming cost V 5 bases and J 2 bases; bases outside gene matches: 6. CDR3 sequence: CASSLSTGGAGNTIYF. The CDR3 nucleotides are TGTGCCAGCAGCCTATCGACAGGGGGCGCTGGAAACACCATATATTTT. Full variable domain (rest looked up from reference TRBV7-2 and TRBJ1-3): GAGVSQSPSNKVTEKGKDVELRCDPISGHTALYWYRQSLGQGLEFLIYFQGNSAPDKSGLPSDRFSAERTGGSVSTLTIQRTQQEDSAVYLCASSLSTGGAGNTIYFGEGSWLTVV.

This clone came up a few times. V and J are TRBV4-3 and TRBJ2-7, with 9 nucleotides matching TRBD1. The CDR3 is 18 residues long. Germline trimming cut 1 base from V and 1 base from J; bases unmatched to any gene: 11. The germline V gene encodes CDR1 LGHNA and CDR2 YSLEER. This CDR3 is CASSQVFSGGQGSYEQYF. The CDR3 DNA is TGCGCCAGCAGCCAAGTCTTCTCTGGGGGACAGGGTTCCTACGAGCAGTACTTC.

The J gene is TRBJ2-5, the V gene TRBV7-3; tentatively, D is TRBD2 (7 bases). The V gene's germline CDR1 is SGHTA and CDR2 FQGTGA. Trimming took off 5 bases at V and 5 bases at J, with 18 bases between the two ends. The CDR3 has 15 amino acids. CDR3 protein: CASSKGGPPRETQYF. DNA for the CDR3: TGTGCCAGCAGCAAGGGGGGGCCCCCGAGGGAGACCCAGTACTTC.

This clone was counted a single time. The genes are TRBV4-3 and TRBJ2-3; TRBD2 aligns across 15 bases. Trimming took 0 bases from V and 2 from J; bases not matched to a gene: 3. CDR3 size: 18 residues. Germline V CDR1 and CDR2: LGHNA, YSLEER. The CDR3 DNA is TGCGCCAGCAGCCAAGATGGGACTAGCGGGGGGTTCACAGATACGCAGTATTTT. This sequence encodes CASSQDGTSGGFTDTQYF.

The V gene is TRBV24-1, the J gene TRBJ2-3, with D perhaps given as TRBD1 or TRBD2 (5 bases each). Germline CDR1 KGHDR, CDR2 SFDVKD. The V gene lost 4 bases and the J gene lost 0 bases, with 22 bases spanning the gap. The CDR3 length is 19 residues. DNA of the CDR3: TGTGCCACCAGTGACCCCGCTGGGACCGACGCAACTAGCACAGATACGCAGTATTTT. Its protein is CATSDPAGTDATSTDTQYF.

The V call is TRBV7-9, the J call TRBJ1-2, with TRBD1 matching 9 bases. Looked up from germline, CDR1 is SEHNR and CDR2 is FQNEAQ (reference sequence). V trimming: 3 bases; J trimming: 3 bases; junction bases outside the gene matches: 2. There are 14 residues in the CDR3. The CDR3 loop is CASSFGDRDYGYTF. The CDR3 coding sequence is TGTGCCAGCAGCTTCGGGGACAGGGACTATGGCTACACCTTC.

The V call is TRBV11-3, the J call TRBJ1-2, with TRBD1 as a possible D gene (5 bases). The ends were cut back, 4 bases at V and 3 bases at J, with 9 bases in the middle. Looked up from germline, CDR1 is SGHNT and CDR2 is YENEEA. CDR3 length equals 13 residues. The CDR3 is CASSWGSDYGYTF. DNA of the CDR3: TGTGCCAGCAGCTGGGGGAGTGACTATGGCTACACCTTC.

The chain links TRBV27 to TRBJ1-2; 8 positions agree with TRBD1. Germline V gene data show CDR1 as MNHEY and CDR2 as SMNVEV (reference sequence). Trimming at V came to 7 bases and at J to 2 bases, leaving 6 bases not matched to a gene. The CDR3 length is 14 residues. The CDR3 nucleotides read TGTGCCAGCACCGGACAGGGTAAGAACTATGGCTACACCTTC. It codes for CASTGQGKNYGYTF.